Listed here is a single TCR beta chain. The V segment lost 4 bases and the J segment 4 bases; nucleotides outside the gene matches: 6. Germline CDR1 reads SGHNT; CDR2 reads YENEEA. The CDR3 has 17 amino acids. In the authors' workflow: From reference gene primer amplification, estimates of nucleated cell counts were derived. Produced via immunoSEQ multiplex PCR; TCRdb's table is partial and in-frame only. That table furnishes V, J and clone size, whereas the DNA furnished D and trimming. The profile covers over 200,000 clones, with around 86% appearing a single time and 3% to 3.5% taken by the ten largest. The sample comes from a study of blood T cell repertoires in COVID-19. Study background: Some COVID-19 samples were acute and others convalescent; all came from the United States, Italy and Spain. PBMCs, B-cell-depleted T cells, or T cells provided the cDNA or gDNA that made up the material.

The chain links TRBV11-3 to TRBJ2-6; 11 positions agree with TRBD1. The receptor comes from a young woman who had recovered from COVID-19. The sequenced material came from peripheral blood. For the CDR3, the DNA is TGTGCCAGCAGCTCAGGACAGGGGGCGTCCGGGGCCAACGTCCTGACTTTC. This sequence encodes CASSSGQGASGANVLTF.